The present TCR beta chain was sequenced within a study of T cell responses to AZD1222 COVID-19 vaccine. Profiled with immunoSEQ multiplex PCR; TCRdb holds only in-frame clones, not every one. The profile shows around 100,000 clones, 92% of them singletons. Study observations and caveats: Every sample of the repertoires postdated the peak T cell response. White British people made up most donors, females outnumbered males, and clonal diversity was possibly underestimated.

Germline V gene data show CDR1 as MGHDK and CDR2 as SYGVNS. After removal of 1 base from V and 15 bases from J, the junction contained 11 bases not matched to a gene. The length of the CDR3 is 14 residues. For this clone: Its specificity is unknown.

The material was peripheral blood, obtained on day 0 of AZD1222 vaccination. V and J are TRBV25-1 and TRBJ2-1; TRBD2 matches at 8 bases. The source of this sequence is an adult in good health. CDR3 amino acids: CASSELGGREDMFF. The CDR3 DNA sequence: TGTGCCAGCAGTGAATTGGGGGGGCGGGAGGATATGTTCTTC.